The following is a T cell receptor beta chain sequence with its context. Antigen unknown. The data stem from a study of OX40 agonist ivuxolimab in advanced cancers. Study as a whole: In three patients, partial responses were observed, one with hepatocellular carcinoma and two with cutaneous melanoma.

Sequencing used immunoSEQ multiplex PCR; TCRdb keeps in-frame clones, though not all of them. The sample lists fewer than 80,000 clones, roughly 87% occurring once. Looked up from germline, CDR1 is SGHTS and CDR2 is YDEGEE. V was cut by 1 base and J by 0 bases, with 8 bases left in between. The CDR3 has 15 residues. Study-wide points: The authors also found low normalized T-cell clonal expansion in some nonresponders. With doses of 0.1-3.0 mg/kg, partial responders showed among the lowest clonal expansion.

The TCR originated in an adult with an advanced solid tumor such as melanoma, head and neck, liver or kidney cancer. The material was CD4+ or CD8+ T cells sorted from blood, obtained in a trial of the OX40 agonist ivuxolimab. The genes are TRBV5-8 and TRBJ2-1; D gene unclear. This CDR3 reads CASSLSRSSYNEQFF. The DNA of the CDR3 is TGTGCCAGCAGCTTGTCCCGGAGCTCCTACAATGAGCAGTTCTTC.